These T cell receptor beta chains were read from a single sample in a study of cytomegalovirus exposure and HLA in healthy donors. Profiling relied on immunoSEQ multiplex PCR, and the TCRdb table lists in-frame clones only, not all of them. The sample lists 100,000 to 150,000 clones, nearly 85% occurring once. Sequences were obtained from PBMCs. These receptors all come from a boy younger than 18 in good health and CMV-seronegative. Both conserved end residues are part of each CDR3. D genes are given only for firm matches. Rows may omit the clone size; those that give it use once, few, many or a size class.

clone size: NA; V gene: TRBV7-3; J gene: TRBJ2-2; D gene: NA; CDR3 DNA: TGTGCCAGCAGCTTATTAGGCGGGGTCGCGAACACCGGGGAGCTGTTTTTT; CDR3 protein: CASSLLGGVANTGELFF
clone size: NA; V gene: TRBV15; J gene: TRBJ1-5; D gene: NA; CDR3 DNA: TGTGCCACCAGCAGAGATAATGCAGGGCTAGGACAGCCCCAGCATTTT; CDR3 protein: CATSRDNAGLGQPQHF
clone size: NA; V gene: TRBV4-1; J gene: TRBJ2-3; D gene: TRBD2; CDR3 DNA: TGCGCCAGCAGCCAAACCCCGGGACTAGCCACAGATACGCAGTATTTT; CDR3 protein: CASSQTPGLATDTQYF
clone size: NA; V gene: TRBV30; J gene: TRBJ1-1; D gene: NA; CDR3 DNA: TGTGCCTGGACGACAGCCTCCTACACTGAAGCTTTCTTT; CDR3 protein: CAWTTASYTEAFF
clone size: NA; V gene: TRBV6-1; J gene: TRBJ2-5; D gene: TRBD2; CDR3 DNA: TGTGCCAGCAGTGAAGATGGGGGGGGGACCCAGTACTTC; CDR3 protein: CASSEDGGGTQYF
clone size: few; V gene: TRBV19; J gene: TRBJ2-6; D gene: NA; CDR3 DNA: TGTGCCAGTAGTATTGGAGGGAAGGCTGGGGCCAACGTCCTGACTTTC; CDR3 protein: CASSIGGKAGANVLTF
clone size: NA; V gene: TRBV30; J gene: TRBJ2-7; D gene: TRBD2; CDR3 DNA: TGTGCCTGGAGAAGGAGGGGGACTAGCGGCTACGAGCAGTACTTC; CDR3 protein: CAWRRRGTSGYEQYF
clone size: NA; V gene: TRBV6-4; J gene: TRBJ2-3; D gene: NA; CDR3 DNA: TGTTATTTATCTCAGACAGATACGCAGTATTTT; CDR3 protein: CYLSQTDTQYF
clone size: once; V gene: TRBV2; J gene: TRBJ2-7; D gene: NA; CDR3 DNA: TGTGCCAGCAGTGCCCGACAGAGCTACGAGCAGTACTTC; CDR3 protein: CASSARQSYEQYF
clone size: NA; V gene: TRBV23-1; J gene: TRBJ1-2; D gene: TRBD1; CDR3 DNA: TGCGCCAGCAGTCAAGCGGACAGGGAGGATGGCTACACCTTC; CDR3 protein: CASSQADREDGYTF
clone size: NA; V gene: TRBV5-6; J gene: TRBJ2-5; D gene: TRBD2; CDR3 DNA: TGTGCCAGCAGCCTCCGCCGGGACTACGGAAGAGAGACCCAGTACTTC; CDR3 protein: CASSLRRDYGRETQYF
clone size: NA; V gene: TRBV2; J gene: TRBJ2-3; D gene: TRBD1; CDR3 DNA: TGTGCCAGCAGACGCCGGACAGGGGGCACAGATACGCAGTATTTT; CDR3 protein: CASRRRTGGTDTQYF
clone size: few; V gene: TRBV11-3; J gene: TRBJ2-1; D gene: TRBD2; CDR3 DNA: TGTGCCAGCAGCTCCCTAGCGGGAGTCCCGGATGAGCAGTTCTTC; CDR3 protein: CASSSLAGVPDEQFF
clone size: NA; V gene: TRBV6-5; J gene: TRBJ2-7; D gene: TRBD1; CDR3 DNA: TGTGCCAGCAGTTACTCGAGCACAGGGGCCCCCTACGAGCAGTACTTC; CDR3 protein: CASSYSSTGAPYEQYF
clone size: NA; V gene: TRBV6-1; J gene: TRBJ2-4; D gene: NA; CDR3 DNA: TGTGCCAGCTGGTACGGGAACATTCAGTACTTC; CDR3 protein: CASWYGNIQYF
clone size: NA; V gene: TRBV7-2; J gene: TRBJ2-1; D gene: NA; CDR3 DNA: TGTGCCAGCAGCCTAGCGTCCGATGAGCAGTTCTTC; CDR3 protein: CASSLASDEQFF
clone size: NA; V gene: TRBV6-1; J gene: TRBJ2-1; D gene: TRBD2; CDR3 DNA: TGTGCCAGCAGTGAGGGGACTAGCGGATACAATGAGCAGTTCTTC; CDR3 protein: CASSEGTSGYNEQFF
clone size: NA; V gene: TRBV10-3; J gene: TRBJ1-5; D gene: TRBD1; CDR3 DNA: TGTGCCATCAGTGACCAGGGGGCGCAAGGTCAGCCCCAGCATTTT; CDR3 protein: CAISDQGAQGQPQHF
clone size: few; V gene: TRBV5-1; J gene: TRBJ2-7; D gene: NA; CDR3 DNA: TGCGCCAGCAGCTTGGTGGCTCGCCCCAACGAGCAGTACTTC; CDR3 protein: CASSLVARPNEQYF
clone size: NA; V gene: TRBV5-4; J gene: TRBJ1-1; D gene: TRBD1; CDR3 DNA: TGTGCCAGCAGGCCAGACAGGGATACTGAAGCTTTCTTT; CDR3 protein: CASRPDRDTEAFF
clone size: NA; V gene: TRBV29-1; J gene: TRBJ1-2; D gene: TRBD1; CDR3 DNA: TGCAGCGTTGAAGATGTGGAGGGGGCGGACTATGGCTACACCTTC; CDR3 protein: CSVEDVEGADYGYTF
clone size: NA; V gene: TRBV30; J gene: TRBJ2-7; D gene: NA; CDR3 DNA: TGTGCCTGGAGTGTAGGACTATCCTACGAGCAGTACTTC; CDR3 protein: CAWSVGLSYEQYF
clone size: NA; V gene: TRBV11-2; J gene: TRBJ2-2; D gene: TRBD1; CDR3 DNA: TGTGCCAGCAGCTTGACAGGGGGCCCGGCCGGGGAGCTGTTTTTT; CDR3 protein: CASSLTGGPAGELFF
clone size: NA; V gene: TRBV29-1; J gene: TRBJ2-5; D gene: NA; CDR3 DNA: TGCAGCGTTGGGGGTGAGACGGACATAGTGACCCAGTACTTC; CDR3 protein: CSVGGETDIVTQYF
clone size: NA; V gene: TRBV4-2; J gene: TRBJ1-3; D gene: NA; CDR3 DNA: TGTGCCAGCAGCCAAGAGACAAACTCTGGAAACACCATATATTTT; CDR3 protein: CASSQETNSGNTIYF
clone size: NA; V gene: TRBV6-5; J gene: TRBJ2-3; D gene: TRBD2; CDR3 DNA: TGTGCCAGCAGTGCCTCCCCGGGAGGGACGCAGTATTTT; CDR3 protein: CASSASPGGTQYF
clone size: NA; V gene: TRBV5-1; J gene: TRBJ2-5; D gene: TRBD1; CDR3 DNA: TGCGCCAGCAGCCCACATGGAGCGAGGGGGCGCGGAGAGACCCAGTACTTC; CDR3 protein: CASSPHGARGRGETQYF
clone size: NA; V gene: TRBV5-1; J gene: TRBJ2-7; D gene: TRBD2; CDR3 DNA: TGCGCCAGCAGCTCTTTTAGCGGGGGCTCCTACGAGCAGTACTTC; CDR3 protein: CASSSFSGGSYEQYF
clone size: once; V gene: TRBV4-2; J gene: TRBJ2-7; D gene: NA; CDR3 DNA: TGTGCCAGCAGCCAAGATAACTCCTACGAGGGTTACGAGCAGTACTTC; CDR3 protein: CASSQDNSYEGYEQYF
clone size: NA; V gene: TRBV25-1; J gene: TRBJ1-2; D gene: NA; CDR3 DNA: TGTGCCAGCTCGGAGAAGGTGGATGAGGATTTCTATGGCTACACCTTC; CDR3 protein: CASSEKVDEDFYGYTF
clone size: NA; V gene: TRBV30; J gene: TRBJ2-7; D gene: NA; CDR3 DNA: TGTGCCTGGAGTGTACAGGTTCTCTACGAGCAGTACTTC; CDR3 protein: CAWSVQVLYEQYF
clone size: NA; V gene: TRBV2; J gene: TRBJ2-3; D gene: TRBD1; CDR3 DNA: TGTGCCAGCAGTGGGGACAGAACAGATACGCAGTATTTT; CDR3 protein: CASSGDRTDTQYF
clone size: NA; V gene: TRBV11-2; J gene: TRBJ1-1; D gene: NA; CDR3 DNA: TGTGCCAGCAGCCCCTTTTCTTTGACTGAAGCTTTCTTT; CDR3 protein: CASSPFSLTEAFF
clone size: NA; V gene: TRBV15; J gene: TRBJ2-3; D gene: NA; CDR3 DNA: TGTGCCACCAGCAGAGCCCCCGGGATTACAGATACGCAGTATTTT; CDR3 protein: CATSRAPGITDTQYF
clone size: few; V gene: TRBV18; J gene: TRBJ2-7; D gene: NA; CDR3 DNA: TGTGCCAGCTCACCATCGACAGGAGGTCCAGAGCAGTACTTC; CDR3 protein: CASSPSTGGPEQYF
clone size: NA; V gene: TRBV6-6; J gene: TRBJ1-1; D gene: NA; CDR3 DNA: TGTGCCAGCACCAACGACAGGAACACTGAAGCTTTCTTT; CDR3 protein: CASTNDRNTEAFF
clone size: NA; V gene: TRBV11-3; J gene: TRBJ2-5; D gene: NA; CDR3 DNA: TGTGCCAGCAGCTTAGGGGGCTACAAGACCCAGTACTTC; CDR3 protein: CASSLGGYKTQYF
clone size: NA; V gene: TRBV10-1; J gene: TRBJ2-5; D gene: TRBD2; CDR3 DNA: TGCGCCAGCAGTGTAGTAGCGGGAGAGCAAGAGACCCAGTACTTC; CDR3 protein: CASSVVAGEQETQYF
clone size: NA; V gene: TRBV9; J gene: TRBJ2-1; D gene: TRBD2; CDR3 DNA: TGTGCCAGCAGCGTGACTAGCGGGAAGCTGGGCTACAATGAGCAGTTCTTC; CDR3 protein: CASSVTSGKLGYNEQFF
clone size: NA; V gene: TRBV5-1; J gene: TRBJ2-1; D gene: TRBD2; CDR3 DNA: TGCGCCAGCAGCCCCGAACCCGGGACTAGGGGCGGGAATGAGCAGTTCTTC; CDR3 protein: CASSPEPGTRGGNEQFF
clone size: few; V gene: TRBV7-9; J gene: TRBJ2-7; D gene: TRBD2; CDR3 DNA: TGTGCCAGCAGCCCCCCCCTAGCGGGAGTGATCTACGAGCAGTACTTC; CDR3 protein: CASSPPLAGVIYEQYF